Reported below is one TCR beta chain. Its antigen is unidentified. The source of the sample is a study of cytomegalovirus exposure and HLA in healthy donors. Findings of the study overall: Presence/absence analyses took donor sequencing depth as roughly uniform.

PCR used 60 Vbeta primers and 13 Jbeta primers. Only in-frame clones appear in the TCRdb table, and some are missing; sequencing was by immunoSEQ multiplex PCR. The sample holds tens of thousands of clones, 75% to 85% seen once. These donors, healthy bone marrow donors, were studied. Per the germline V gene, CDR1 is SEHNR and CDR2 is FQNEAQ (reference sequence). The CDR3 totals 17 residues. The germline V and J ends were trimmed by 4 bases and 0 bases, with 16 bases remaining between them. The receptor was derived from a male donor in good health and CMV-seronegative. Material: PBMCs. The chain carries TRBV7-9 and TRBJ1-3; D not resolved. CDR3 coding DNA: TGTGCCAGCAGCTCCCTAGCCGGACTTTCCTCTGGAAACACCATATATTTT. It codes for CASSSLAGLSSGNTIYF.